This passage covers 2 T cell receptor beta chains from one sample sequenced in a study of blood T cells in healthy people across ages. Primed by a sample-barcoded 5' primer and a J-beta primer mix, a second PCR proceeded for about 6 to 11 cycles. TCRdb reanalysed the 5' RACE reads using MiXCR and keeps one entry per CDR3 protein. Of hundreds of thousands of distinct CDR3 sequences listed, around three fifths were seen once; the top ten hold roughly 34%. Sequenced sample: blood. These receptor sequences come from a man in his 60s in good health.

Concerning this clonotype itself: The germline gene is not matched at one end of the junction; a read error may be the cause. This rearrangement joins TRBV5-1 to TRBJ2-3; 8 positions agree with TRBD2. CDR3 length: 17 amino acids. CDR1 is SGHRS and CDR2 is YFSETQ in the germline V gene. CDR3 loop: CTSSLRTSSGGTDTQYF. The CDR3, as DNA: TGCACCAGCAGCTTGAGGACGAGTAGCGGGGGCACAGATACGCAGTATTTT.

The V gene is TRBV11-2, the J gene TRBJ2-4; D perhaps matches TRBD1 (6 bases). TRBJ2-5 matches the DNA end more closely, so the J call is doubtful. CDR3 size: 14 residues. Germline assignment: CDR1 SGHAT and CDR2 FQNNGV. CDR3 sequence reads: CASSLAQGRGTQYF. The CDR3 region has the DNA TGTGCCAGCAGCTTAGCACAGGGTCGGGGGACCCAGTACTTC.